These T cell receptor beta chains were read from a single sample in a study of blood T cell repertoires in COVID-19. The repertoire was sequenced with immunoSEQ multiplex PCR; TCRdb's copy has only in-frame clones and lacks some. The sample consists of tens of thousands of clones, about four fifths of them appearing once. The sequenced material came from peripheral blood. These receptors all stem from a human donor in a cohort sampled during active COVID-19. Both conserved end residues are part of each CDR3. The D gene is left open where the match is weak. Rows may omit the clone size; those that give it use once, few, many or a size class.

cdr3_length j_call v_call clone_size d_call cdr3_aa cdr3_nt
14 TRBJ2-1 TRBV9 . . CASSAGSSYNEQFF TGTGCCAGCAGCGCCGGGAGCTCCTACAATGAGCAGTTCTTC
14 TRBJ1-3 TRBV5-8 once TRBD1 CASSQGTAGNTIYF TGTGCCAGCAGCCAGGGGACAGCTGGAAACACCATATATTTT
17 TRBJ2-7 TRBV19 . TRBD2 CASSTWTSGLRSYEQYF TGTGCCAGTAGTACTTGGACTAGCGGGCTGAGGAGCTACGAGCAGTACTTC
14 TRBJ2-7 TRBV6-2/TRBV6-3 few TRBD1 CASSPGGSSYEQYF TGTGCCAGCAGTCCAGGGGGCTCCTCCTACGAGCAGTACTTC
14 TRBJ1-4 TRBV28 few TRBD1 CASSNRDRAVKLFF TGTGCCAGCAGTAACCGGGACAGGGCCGTAAAACTGTTTTTT
15 TRBJ1-5 TRBV2 . TRBD1 CASRPGTGSNQPQHF TGTGCCAGCAGACCCGGGACAGGGAGCAATCAGCCCCAGCATTTT
11 TRBJ2-5 TRBV5-5 . . CASSQQETQYF TGTGCCAGCAGTCAACAAGAGACCCAGTACTTC
15 TRBJ2-2 TRBV5-5 . . CASSYRDSYTGELFF TGTGCCAGCAGCTACCGCGACAGCTACACCGGGGAGCTGTTTTTT
15 TRBJ2-1 TRBV9 . . CASMTRGGSYNEQFF TGTGCCAGCATGACGAGGGGGGGATCCTACAATGAGCAGTTCTTC
13 TRBJ1-1 TRBV5-8 . TRBD1 CASSLTGTGKAFF TGTGCCAGCAGCCTAACCGGGACAGGGAAAGCTTTCTTT
13 TRBJ2-7 TRBV27 . . CASSPWAHYEQYF TGTGCCAGCAGTCCATGGGCCCACTACGAGCAGTACTTC
13 TRBJ1-2 TRBV2 . . CASTGQPVMGYTF TGTGCCAGCACCGGACAGCCAGTAATGGGCTACACCTTC
14 TRBJ2-2 TRBV11-2 . TRBD2 CASRLTGGLGELFF TGTGCCAGCAGACTAACGGGGGGGCTTGGGGAGCTGTTTTTT
14 TRBJ2-2 TRBV11-2 . . CASSLEHNTGELFF TGTGCCAGCAGCTTAGAACACAACACCGGGGAGCTGTTTTTT
14 TRBJ2-2 TRBV4-2 once . CASSDTGSTGELFF TGTGCCAGCAGCGATACGGGGTCCACCGGGGAGCTGTTTTTT
15 TRBJ2-5 TRBV14 . TRBD1 CASSLNRGPQETQYF TGTGCCAGCAGCCTAAACAGGGGACCGCAAGAGACCCAGTACTTC
16 TRBJ2-7 TRBV21-1 . . CASSPHPTGQSYEQYF TGTGCCAGCAGCCCCCATCCCACGGGACAGTCCTACGAGCAGTACTTC
11 TRBJ2-5 TRBV12-3/TRBV12-4 . . CASSPSQTQYF TGTGCCAGCAGCCCCTCCCAGACCCAGTACTTC
15 TRBJ2-6 TRBV5-6 once . CASSESRTGANVLTF TGTGCCAGCAGCGAGTCGCGGACTGGGGCCAACGTCCTGACTTTC
18 TRBJ2-3 TRBV3-1/TRBV3-2 . TRBD2 CASSQNLAGGPSTDTQYF TGTGCCAGCAGCCAAAATCTAGCGGGGGGCCCGTCCACAGATACGCAGTATTTT
14 TRBJ2-7 TRBV6-5 . . CASSPIGGQSEQYF TGTGCCAGCAGCCCCATCGGGGGTCAAAGCGAGCAGTACTTC
16 TRBJ2-5 TRBV7-8 . TRBD2 CASSSRTSGGEKTQYF TGTGCCAGCAGCTCGCGGACTAGCGGGGGAGAGAAGACCCAGTACTTC
17 TRBJ2-3 TRBV24-1 few TRBD2 CATSDWMPGGFTDTQYF TGTGCCACCAGTGATTGGATGCCGGGGGGGTTCACAGATACGCAGTATTTT
14 TRBJ1-6 TRBV11-2 many . CASSFAAENSPLHF TGTGCCAGCAGCTTTGCAGCGGAGAATTCACCCCTCCACTTT
15 TRBJ1-2 TRBV6-5 . . CASRPTWAPDYGYTF TGTGCCAGCAGGCCGACGTGGGCCCCCGACTATGGCTACACCTTC
15 TRBJ1-5 TRBV5-1 . TRBD1 CASRRTGDLSLPQHF TGCGCCAGCAGGAGAACAGGGGACCTTTCTTTGCCCCAGCATTTT
11 TRBJ1-2 TRBV28 . . CASRGETRNTF TGTGCCAGCAGAGGAGAGACTAGGAACACCTTC
13 TRBJ1-6 TRBV7-3 . . CASSSTRGSPLHF TGTGCCAGCAGCTCGACTAGGGGTTCACCCCTCCACTTT
15 TRBJ1-2 TRBV7-2 . TRBD1 CASRAGTGTPYGYTF TGTGCCAGCAGGGCCGGGACAGGGACACCCTATGGCTACACCTTC
15 TRBJ1-2 TRBV5-8 . TRBD1 CASSLNDRVNYGYTF TGTGCCAGCAGCTTAAACGACAGGGTAAACTATGGCTACACCTTC
13 TRBJ1-5 TRBV7-3 few . CASSLTRGQPQHF TGTGCCAGCAGCTTAACACGGGGGCAGCCCCAGCATTTT
15 TRBJ1-5 TRBV4-2 . . CASSQGDNSNQPQHF TGTGCCAGCAGCCAAGGAGATAATAGCAATCAGCCCCAGCATTTT
15 TRBJ1-3 TRBV27 few . CASSLFASGGNTIYF TGTGCCAGCAGTTTATTTGCCAGCGGGGGAAACACCATATATTTT
13 TRBJ1-6 TRBV2 . TRBD1 CASSRQGYSPLHF TGTGCCAGCAGTAGACAGGGTTACTCACCCCTCCACTTT
16 TRBJ2-3 TRBV7-3 once TRBD2 CASSLNTGLGTDTQYF TGTGCCAGCAGCTTAAACACCGGACTAGGAACAGATACGCAGTATTTT
15 TRBJ2-7 TRBV7-8 . . CASGSPGTLGNEQYF TGTGCCAGCGGGAGTCCAGGCACGCTGGGCAACGAGCAGTACTTC
18 TRBJ2-4 TRBV19 . . CASSGLSLPGLKKNIQYF TGTGCCAGTAGTGGTCTGTCGCTCCCAGGGTTGAAGAAAAACATTCAGTACTTC
16 TRBJ2-1 TRBV4-2 . . CASSQGTGGQYNEQFF TGTGCCAGCAGCCAAGGGACGGGGGGCCAATACAATGAGCAGTTCTTC
18 TRBJ2-5 TRBV11-2 once TRBD2 CASSLGIRERGTQETQYF TGTGCCAGCAGCTTAGGCATTAGGGAGCGGGGTACCCAAGAGACCCAGTACTTC
14 TRBJ2-7 TRBV29-1 . TRBD2 CSVEVASGADEQYF TGCAGCGTTGAAGTGGCCAGCGGGGCCGACGAGCAGTACTTC
15 TRBJ1-5 TRBV6-6 . . CASSYGDSRVQPQHF TGTGCCAGCAGCTACGGAGACTCCAGGGTTCAGCCCCAGCATTTT
14 TRBJ2-7 TRBV2 once TRBD2 CASGKTSGGGEQYF TGTGCCAGCGGGAAGACTAGCGGGGGTGGCGAGCAGTACTTC
15 TRBJ1-6 TRBV5-1 few TRBD1 CASSLGQGAGSPLHF TGCGCCAGCAGCCTGGGACAGGGGGCGGGTTCACCCCTCCACTTT
13 TRBJ2-1 TRBV6-6 . . CASSSTDINEQFF TGTGCCAGCAGTTCGACAGATATCAATGAGCAGTTCTTC